This paragraph reports one TCR beta chain. The data derive from a study of blood T cell repertoires in COVID-19. As for the study in general: Sites in the United States, Italy and Spain provided acute and convalescent COVID-19 samples. Sample material is recorded as cDNA or gDNA derived from T cells, B-cell-depleted T cells, or PBMCs.

How the authors handled the data: Estimation of nucleated cell counts relied on the amplification of reference gene primers. Assay used: immunoSEQ multiplex PCR; TCRdb lists only in-frame clones, some missing. Clone size and the V and J calls come from that table; the DNA yielded D and trimming. The table records approximately 15,000 clones, approximately 80% of them present only once. CDR3 length: 17 residues. V gave up 5 bases and J gave up 10 bases; unmatched junction bases: 16. Germline CDR1 SGHTA, CDR2 FQGNSA. The material sequenced was peripheral blood. The TCR was taken from a human donor in a cohort sampled during active COVID-19. The chain combines TRBV7-2 with TRBJ1-6; 8 bases agree with TRBD1. DNA for the CDR3: TGTGCCAGCAGCAGACAGGGGACGGGGCTGGGAGGCTCACCCCTCCACTTT. Its translation is CASSRQGTGLGGSPLHF.